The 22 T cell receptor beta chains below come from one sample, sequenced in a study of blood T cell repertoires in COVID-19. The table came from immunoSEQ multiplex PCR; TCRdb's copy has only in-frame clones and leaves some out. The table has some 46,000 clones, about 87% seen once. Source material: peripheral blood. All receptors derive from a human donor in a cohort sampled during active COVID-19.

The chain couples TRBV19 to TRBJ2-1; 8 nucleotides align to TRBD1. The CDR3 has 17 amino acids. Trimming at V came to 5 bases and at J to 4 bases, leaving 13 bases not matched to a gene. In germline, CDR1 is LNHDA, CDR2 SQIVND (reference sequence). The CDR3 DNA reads TGTGCCAGTAGTCCCAGGACAGGGCTCCAAGCATACAATGAGCAGTTCTTC. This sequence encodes CASSPRTGLQAYNEQFF. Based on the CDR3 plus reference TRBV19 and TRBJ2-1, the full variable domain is DGGITQSPKYLFRKEGQNVTLSCEQNLNHDAMYWYRQDPGQGLRLIYYSQIVNDFQKGDIAEGYSVSREKKESFPLTVTSAQKNPTAFYLCASSPRTGLQAYNEQFFGPGTRLTVL.

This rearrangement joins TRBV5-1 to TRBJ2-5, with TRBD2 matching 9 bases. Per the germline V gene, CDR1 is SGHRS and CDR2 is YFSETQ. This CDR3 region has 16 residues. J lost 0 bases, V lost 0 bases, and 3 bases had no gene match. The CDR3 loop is CASSLGLAGYQETQYF. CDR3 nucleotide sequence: TGCGCCAGCAGCTTGGGTCTAGCGGGGTACCAAGAGACCCAGTACTTC.

The DNA for the CDR3 is TGTGCCAGCAGCGTAGTGGACAGGCGCAACTATGGCTACACCTTC. The encoded protein is CASSVVDRRNYGYTF. The rearrangement joins TRBV9 to TRBJ1-2, with 7 bases fitting TRBD1. The CDR3 totals 15 residues. Trimming at V came to 0 bases and at J to 2 bases, leaving 4 bases not matched to a gene. Germline lookup yields CDR1 SGDLS and CDR2 YYNGEE.

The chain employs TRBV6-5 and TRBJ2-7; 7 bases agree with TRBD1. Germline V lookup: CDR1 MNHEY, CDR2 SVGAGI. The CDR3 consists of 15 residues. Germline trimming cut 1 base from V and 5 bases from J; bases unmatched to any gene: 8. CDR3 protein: CASSYFGRGGDEQYF. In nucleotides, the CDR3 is TGTGCCAGCAGTTACTTTGGTAGAGGGGGCGACGAGCAGTACTTC.

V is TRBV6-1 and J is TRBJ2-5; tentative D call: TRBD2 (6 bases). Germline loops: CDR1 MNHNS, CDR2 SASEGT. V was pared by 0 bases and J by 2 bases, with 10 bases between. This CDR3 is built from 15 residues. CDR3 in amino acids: CASSEARGAQETQYF. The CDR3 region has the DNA TGTGCCAGCAGTGAAGCCCGCGGGGCTCAAGAGACCCAGTACTTC.

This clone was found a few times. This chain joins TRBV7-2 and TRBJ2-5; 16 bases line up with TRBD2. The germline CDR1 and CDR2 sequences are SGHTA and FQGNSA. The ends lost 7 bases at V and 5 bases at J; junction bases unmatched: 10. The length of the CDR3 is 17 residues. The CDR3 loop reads CASTGGTSGRAWETQYF. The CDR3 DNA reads TGTGCCAGCACCGGAGGGACTAGCGGGAGGGCCTGGGAGACCCAGTACTTC.

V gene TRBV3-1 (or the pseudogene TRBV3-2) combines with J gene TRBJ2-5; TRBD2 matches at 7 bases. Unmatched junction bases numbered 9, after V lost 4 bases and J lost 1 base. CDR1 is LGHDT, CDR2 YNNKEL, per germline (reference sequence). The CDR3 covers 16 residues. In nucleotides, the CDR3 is TGTGCCAGCAGCCTCCTCGGGCTAGCGGTCCAAGAGACCCAGTACTTC. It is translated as CASSLLGLAVQETQYF.

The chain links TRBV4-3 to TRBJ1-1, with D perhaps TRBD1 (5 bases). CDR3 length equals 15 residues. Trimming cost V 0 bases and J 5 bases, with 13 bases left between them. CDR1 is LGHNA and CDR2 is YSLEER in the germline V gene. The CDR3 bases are TGCGCCAGCAGCCAAGAGATTGTGGGGGGGACTGAAGCTTTCTTT. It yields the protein CASSQEIVGGTEAFF.

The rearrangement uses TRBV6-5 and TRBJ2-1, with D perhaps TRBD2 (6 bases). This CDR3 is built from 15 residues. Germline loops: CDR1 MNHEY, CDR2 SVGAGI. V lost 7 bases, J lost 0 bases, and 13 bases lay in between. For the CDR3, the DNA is TGTGCCAGCACCCTTAGCGGCCACTCCTACAATGAGCAGTTCTTC. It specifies CASTLSGHSYNEQFF.

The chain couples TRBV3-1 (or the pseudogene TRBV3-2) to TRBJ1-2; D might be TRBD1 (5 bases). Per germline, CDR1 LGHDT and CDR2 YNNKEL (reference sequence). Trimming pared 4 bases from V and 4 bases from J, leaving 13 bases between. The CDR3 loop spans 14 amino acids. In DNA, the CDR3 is TGTGCCAGCAGCCCACGGGGGGTCCTCTATGGCTACACCTTC. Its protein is CASSPRGVLYGYTF.

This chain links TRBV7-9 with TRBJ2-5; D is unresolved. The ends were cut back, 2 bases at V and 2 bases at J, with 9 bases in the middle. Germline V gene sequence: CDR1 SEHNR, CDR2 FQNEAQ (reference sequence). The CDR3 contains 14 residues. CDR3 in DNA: TGTGCCAGCAGCTTACTTGGCAGTCAAGAGACCCAGTACTTC. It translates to CASSLLGSQETQYF. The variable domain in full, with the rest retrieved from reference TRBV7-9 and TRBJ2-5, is DTGVSQNPRHKITKRGQNVTFRCDPISEHNRLYWYRQTLGQGPEFLTYFQNEAQLEKSRLLSDRFSAERPKGSFSTLEIQRTEQGDSAMYLCASSLLGSQETQYFGPGTRLLVL.

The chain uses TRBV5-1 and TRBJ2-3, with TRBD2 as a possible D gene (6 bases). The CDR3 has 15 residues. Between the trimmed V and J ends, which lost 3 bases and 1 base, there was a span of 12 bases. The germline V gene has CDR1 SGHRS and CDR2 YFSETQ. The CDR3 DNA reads TGCGCCAGCAGCTGGGGAGGAGCGGGCACAGATACGCAGTATTTT. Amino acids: CASSWGGAGTDTQYF.

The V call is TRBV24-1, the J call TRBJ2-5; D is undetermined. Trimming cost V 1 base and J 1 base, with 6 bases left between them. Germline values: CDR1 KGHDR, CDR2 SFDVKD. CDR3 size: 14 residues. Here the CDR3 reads CATSDFASQETQYF. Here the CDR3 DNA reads TGTGCCACCAGTGATTTTGCCAGCCAAGAGACCCAGTACTTC.

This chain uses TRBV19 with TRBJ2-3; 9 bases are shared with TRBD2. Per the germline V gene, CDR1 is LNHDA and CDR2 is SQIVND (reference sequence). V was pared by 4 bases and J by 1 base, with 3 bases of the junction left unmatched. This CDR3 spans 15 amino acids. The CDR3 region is CASSTGLARTDTQYF. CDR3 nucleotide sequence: TGTGCCAGTAGTACCGGACTAGCGCGCACAGATACGCAGTATTTT.

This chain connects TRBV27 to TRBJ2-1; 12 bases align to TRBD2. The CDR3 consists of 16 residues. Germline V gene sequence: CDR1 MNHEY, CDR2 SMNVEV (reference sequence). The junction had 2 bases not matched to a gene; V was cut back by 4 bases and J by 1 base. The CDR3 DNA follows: TGTGCCAGCAGTTCCCTAGCGGGAGGGTCCTACAATGAGCAGTTCTTC. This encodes CASSSLAGGSYNEQFF.

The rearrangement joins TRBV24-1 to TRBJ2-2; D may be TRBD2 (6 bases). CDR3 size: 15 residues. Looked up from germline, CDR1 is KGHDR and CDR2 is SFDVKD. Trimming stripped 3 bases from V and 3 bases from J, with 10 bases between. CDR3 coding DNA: TGTGCCACCAGTGATCAGGGAGGTTACACCGGGGAGCTGTTTTTT. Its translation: CATSDQGGYTGELFF.

As DNA, the CDR3 is TGTGCCAGCAGCTTAGTGAGGGACAGGCTGTTTACCTACAATGAGCAGTTCTTC. Protein sequence: CASSLVRDRLFTYNEQFF. The chain recombines TRBV7-8 with TRBJ2-1, with TRBD1 matching over 8 bases. Losses at the gene ends were 1 base for V and 2 bases for J; bases not matched to a gene: 10. Looked up from germline, CDR1 is SGHVS and CDR2 is FQNEAQ. This CDR3 region has 18 residues.

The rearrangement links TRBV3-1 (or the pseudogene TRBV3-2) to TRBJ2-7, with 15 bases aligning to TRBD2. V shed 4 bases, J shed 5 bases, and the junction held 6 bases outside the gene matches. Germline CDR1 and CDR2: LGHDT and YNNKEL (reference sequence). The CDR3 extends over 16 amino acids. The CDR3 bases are TGTGCCAGCAGCCCGAGGACTAGCGGGAGGGCGGACGAGCAGTACTTC. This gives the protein CASSPRTSGRADEQYF.

This chain's CDR3 is CASSVSVAGGMEEQFF. The DNA for the CDR3 is TGTGCCAGCAGCGTCTCCGTAGCGGGAGGGATGGAGGAGCAGTTCTTC. The rearrangement links TRBV9 to TRBJ2-1; 11 bases match TRBD2. The CDR3 contains 16 residues. V dropped 2 bases and J dropped 10; count of bases not matched to a gene: 11. Germline CDR1 is SGDLS and CDR2 is YYNGEE.

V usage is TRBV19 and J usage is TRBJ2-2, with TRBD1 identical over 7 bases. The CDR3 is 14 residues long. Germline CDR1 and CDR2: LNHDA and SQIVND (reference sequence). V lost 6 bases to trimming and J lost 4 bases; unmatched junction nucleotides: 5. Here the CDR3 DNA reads TGTGCCAGTAGCCCGGGACAGAGCACCGGGGAGCTGTTTTTT. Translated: CASSPGQSTGELFF. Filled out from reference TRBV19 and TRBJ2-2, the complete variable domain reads DGGITQSPKYLFRKEGQNVTLSCEQNLNHDAMYWYRQDPGQGLRLIYYSQIVNDFQKGDIAEGYSVSREKKESFPLTVTSAQKNPTAFYLCASSPGQSTGELFFGEGSRLTVL.

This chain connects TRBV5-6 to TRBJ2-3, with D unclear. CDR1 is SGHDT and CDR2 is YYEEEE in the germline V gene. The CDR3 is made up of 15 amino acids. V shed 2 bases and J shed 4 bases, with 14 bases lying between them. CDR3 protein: CASSFGKFPSDTQYF. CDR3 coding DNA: TGTGCCAGCAGCTTTGGCAAGTTCCCGTCAGATACGCAGTATTTT.

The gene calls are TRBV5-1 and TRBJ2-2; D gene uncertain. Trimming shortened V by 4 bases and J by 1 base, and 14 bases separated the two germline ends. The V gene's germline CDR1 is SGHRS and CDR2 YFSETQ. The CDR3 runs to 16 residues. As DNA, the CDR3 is TGCGCCAGCAGCCTCGACTTAGCCCTGAACACCGGGGAGCTGTTTTTT. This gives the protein CASSLDLALNTGELFF.